A selection of T cell receptor beta chains follows, all from one sample in a study of T cells in Graves' hyperthyroidism and ophthalmopathy. A single record per CDR3 protein comes from TCRdb applying MiXCR to the multiplex PCR reads. The data show about 760,000 distinct CDR3 sequences, with roughly 32% seen just once and approximately 31% held by the top ten. Sample: blood. The receptors were gathered from a woman aged 40 to 49 with Graves' hyperthyroidism. Each CDR3 is given with its conserved first and last residue. A D gene is named only where the DNA matches it firmly.

d_call: -
v_call: TRBV6-5
j_call: TRBJ1-1
cdr3_aa: CASSDERLEAFF

d_call: -
v_call: TRBV7-2
j_call: TRBJ2-1
cdr3_aa: CASSLVGWNNEQFF

d_call: -
v_call: TRBV5-1
j_call: TRBJ1-1
cdr3_aa: CASSFTGSRGEAFF

d_call: -
v_call: TRBV19
j_call: TRBJ1-1
cdr3_aa: CASSINTGWTEAFF

d_call: TRBD1
v_call: TRBV19
j_call: TRBJ1-5
cdr3_aa: CASRPTGLLLNQPQHF

d_call: TRBD1
v_call: TRBV10-3
j_call: TRBJ1-2
cdr3_aa: CAISGDREAGYTF

d_call: TRBD1
v_call: TRBV6-5
j_call: TRBJ1-1
cdr3_aa: CASSQTGGNTEAFF

d_call: -
v_call: TRBV2
j_call: TRBJ1-6
cdr3_aa: CASSERPGGSNSPLHF

d_call: -
v_call: TRBV9
j_call: TRBJ2-7
cdr3_aa: CASSQDSWAHSYEQYF

d_call: TRBD1
v_call: TRBV7-8
j_call: TRBJ2-7
cdr3_aa: CASSSSGTGFFEQYF

d_call: -
v_call: TRBV7-6
j_call: TRBJ2-5
cdr3_aa: CASSKDSHDTQYF

d_call: -
v_call: TRBV10-2
j_call: TRBJ2-7
cdr3_aa: CASSESGVQYF

d_call: -
v_call: TRBV25-1
j_call: TRBJ2-7
cdr3_aa: CASSPAETYEQYF

d_call: TRBD1
v_call: TRBV7-9
j_call: TRBJ1-6
cdr3_aa: CASSSGTGTKSGSPLHF

d_call: TRBD1
v_call: TRBV7-9
j_call: TRBJ2-7
cdr3_aa: CASSHRDRDGEQYF

d_call: -
v_call: TRBV13
j_call: TRBJ2-7
cdr3_aa: CASWSSASSYEQYF

d_call: TRBD1
v_call: TRBV19
j_call: TRBJ2-5
cdr3_aa: CARIKQGARETQYF

d_call: -
v_call: TRBV2
j_call: TRBJ1-4
cdr3_aa: CASCRGVDEKLFF

d_call: TRBD1
v_call: TRBV5-5
j_call: TRBJ2-3
cdr3_aa: CASSRRGQGLADTQYF

d_call: TRBD2
v_call: TRBV4-1
j_call: TRBJ2-7
cdr3_aa: CASSPTSTSGSYEQYF

d_call: -
v_call: TRBV10-3
j_call: TRBJ1-1
cdr3_aa: CAISESAFVGTAFF

d_call: -
v_call: TRBV9
j_call: TRBJ2-7
cdr3_aa: CASSVGKYGTDEQYF

d_call: -
v_call: TRBV7-3
j_call: -
cdr3_aa: CASSLIGGAGNEQFF

d_call: -
v_call: TRBV2
j_call: TRBJ2-2
cdr3_aa: CASSPRAIPRGENTGELFF

d_call: -
v_call: TRBV24-1
j_call: TRBJ1-2
cdr3_aa: CATSSPGQSGYTF